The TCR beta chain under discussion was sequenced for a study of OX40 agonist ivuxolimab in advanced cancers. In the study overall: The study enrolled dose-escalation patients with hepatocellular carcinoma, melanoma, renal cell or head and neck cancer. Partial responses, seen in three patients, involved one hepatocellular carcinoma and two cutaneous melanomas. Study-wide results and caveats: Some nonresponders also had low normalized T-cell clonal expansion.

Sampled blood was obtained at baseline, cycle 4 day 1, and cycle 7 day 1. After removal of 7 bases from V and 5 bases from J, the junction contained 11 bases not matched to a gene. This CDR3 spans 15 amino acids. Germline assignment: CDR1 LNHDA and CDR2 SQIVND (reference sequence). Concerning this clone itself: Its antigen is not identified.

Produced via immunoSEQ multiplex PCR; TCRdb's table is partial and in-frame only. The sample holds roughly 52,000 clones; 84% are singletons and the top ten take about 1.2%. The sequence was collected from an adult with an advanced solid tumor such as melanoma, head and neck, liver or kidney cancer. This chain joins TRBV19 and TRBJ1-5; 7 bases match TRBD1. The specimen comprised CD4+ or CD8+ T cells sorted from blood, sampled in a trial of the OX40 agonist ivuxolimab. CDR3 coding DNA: TGTGCCAGTAACCAGAATTCAGGGGGACATCAGCCCCAGCATTTT. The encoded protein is CASNQNSGGHQPQHF.